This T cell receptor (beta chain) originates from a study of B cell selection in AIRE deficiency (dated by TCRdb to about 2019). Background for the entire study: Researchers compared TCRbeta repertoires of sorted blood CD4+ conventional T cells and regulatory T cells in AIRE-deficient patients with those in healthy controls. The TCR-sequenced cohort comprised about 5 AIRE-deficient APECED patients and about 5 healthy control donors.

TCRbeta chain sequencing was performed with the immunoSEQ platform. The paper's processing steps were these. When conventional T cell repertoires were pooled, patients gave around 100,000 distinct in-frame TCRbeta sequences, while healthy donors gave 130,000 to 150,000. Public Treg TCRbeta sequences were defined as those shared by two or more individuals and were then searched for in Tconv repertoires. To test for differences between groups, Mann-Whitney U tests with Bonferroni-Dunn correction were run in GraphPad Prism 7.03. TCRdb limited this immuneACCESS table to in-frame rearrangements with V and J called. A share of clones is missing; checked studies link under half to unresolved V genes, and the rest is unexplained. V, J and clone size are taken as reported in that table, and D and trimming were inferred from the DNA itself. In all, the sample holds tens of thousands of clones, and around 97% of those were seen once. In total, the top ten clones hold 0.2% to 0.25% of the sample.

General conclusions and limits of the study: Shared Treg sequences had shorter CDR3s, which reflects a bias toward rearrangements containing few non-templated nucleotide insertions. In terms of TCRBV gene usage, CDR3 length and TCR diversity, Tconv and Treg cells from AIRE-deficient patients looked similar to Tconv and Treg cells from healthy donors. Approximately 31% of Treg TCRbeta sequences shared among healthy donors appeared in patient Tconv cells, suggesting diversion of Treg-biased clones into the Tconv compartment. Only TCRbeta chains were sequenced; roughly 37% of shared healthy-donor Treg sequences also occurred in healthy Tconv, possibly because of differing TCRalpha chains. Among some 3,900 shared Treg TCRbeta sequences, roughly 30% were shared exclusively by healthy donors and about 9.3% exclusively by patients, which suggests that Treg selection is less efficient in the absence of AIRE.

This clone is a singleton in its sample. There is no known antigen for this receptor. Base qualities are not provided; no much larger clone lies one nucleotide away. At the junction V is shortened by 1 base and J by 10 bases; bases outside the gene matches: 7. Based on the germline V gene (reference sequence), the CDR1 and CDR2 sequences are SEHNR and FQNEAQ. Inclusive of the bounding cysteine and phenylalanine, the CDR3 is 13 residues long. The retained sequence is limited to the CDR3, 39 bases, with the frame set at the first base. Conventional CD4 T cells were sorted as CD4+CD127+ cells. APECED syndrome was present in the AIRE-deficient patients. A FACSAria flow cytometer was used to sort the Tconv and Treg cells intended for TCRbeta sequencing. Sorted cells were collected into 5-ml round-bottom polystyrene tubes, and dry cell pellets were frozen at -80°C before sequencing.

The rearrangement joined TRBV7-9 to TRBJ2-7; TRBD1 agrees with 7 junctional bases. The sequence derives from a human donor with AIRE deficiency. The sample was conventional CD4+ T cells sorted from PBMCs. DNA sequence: TGTGCCAGCAGCTTAGTGGGGACAGTCTTCCAGTACTTC. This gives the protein CASSLVGTVFQYF.